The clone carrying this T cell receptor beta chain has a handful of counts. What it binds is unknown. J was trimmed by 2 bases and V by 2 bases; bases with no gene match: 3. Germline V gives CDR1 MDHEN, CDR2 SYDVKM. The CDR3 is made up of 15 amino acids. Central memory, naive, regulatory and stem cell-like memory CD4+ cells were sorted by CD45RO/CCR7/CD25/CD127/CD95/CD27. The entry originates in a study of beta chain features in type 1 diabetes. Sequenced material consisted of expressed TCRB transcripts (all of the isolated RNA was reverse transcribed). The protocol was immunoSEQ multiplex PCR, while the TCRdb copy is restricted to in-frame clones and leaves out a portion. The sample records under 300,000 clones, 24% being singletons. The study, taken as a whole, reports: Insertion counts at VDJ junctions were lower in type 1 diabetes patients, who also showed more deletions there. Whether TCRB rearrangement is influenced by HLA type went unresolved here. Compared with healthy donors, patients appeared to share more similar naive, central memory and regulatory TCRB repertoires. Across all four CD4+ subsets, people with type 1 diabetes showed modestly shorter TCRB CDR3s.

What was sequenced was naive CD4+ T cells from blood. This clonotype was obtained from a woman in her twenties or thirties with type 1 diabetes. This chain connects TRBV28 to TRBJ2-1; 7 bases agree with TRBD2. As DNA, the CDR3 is TGTGCCAGCAGTTTAGTAGCGGGTACCTACAATGAGCAGTTCTTC. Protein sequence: CASSLVAGTYNEQFF.